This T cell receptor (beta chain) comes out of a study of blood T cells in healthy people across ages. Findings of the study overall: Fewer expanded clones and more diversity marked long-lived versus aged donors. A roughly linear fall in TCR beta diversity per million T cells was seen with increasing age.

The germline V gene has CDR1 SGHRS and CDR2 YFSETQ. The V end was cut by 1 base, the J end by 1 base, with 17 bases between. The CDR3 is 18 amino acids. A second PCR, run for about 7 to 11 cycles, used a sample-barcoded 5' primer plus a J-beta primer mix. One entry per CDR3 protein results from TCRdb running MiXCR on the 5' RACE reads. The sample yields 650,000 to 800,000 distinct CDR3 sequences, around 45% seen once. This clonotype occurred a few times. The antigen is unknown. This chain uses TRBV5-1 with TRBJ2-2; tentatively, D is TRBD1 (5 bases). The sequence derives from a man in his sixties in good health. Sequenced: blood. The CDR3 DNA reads TGCGCCAGCAGCTTGAGCCAGGGCAGGGTCGGGAACACCGGGGAGCTGTTTTTT. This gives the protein CASSLSQGRVGNTGELFF.